Each of the 11 T cell receptor beta chains below was sequenced from the same sample in a study of CXCR3-negative and CXCR3-positive naive CD8 T cells. Study findings and constraints: More hydrophobic TRB CDR3s were found in CXCR3-positive naive cells than in CXCR3-negative naive cells.

The study made its TRB cDNA libraries by 5' RACE, adding UMI labels. TCRdb re-called the 5' RACE reads; every CDR3 protein appears as one record, without DNA. The clone table shows 85,000 to 130,000 distinct CDR3 sequences, with the ten largest holding 0.3% to 0.45%. These TCRs' antigens remain unknown. The sequencing sample was made of naive CXCR3+ CD8+ T cells from blood. Noted subset: CD45RO-CCR7+CD27+CD95- naive CD8+ T cells expressing CXCR3 (TNR3+). The receptor source for this set is a human donor in good health. Some clones in this sample may be carry-over from other donors' samples.

This chain uses TRBV28 with TRBJ2-3; TCRdb's D call, TRBD2, is unchecked because there is no DNA. This CDR3 contains 15 residues. Germline V gene data show CDR1 as MDHEN and CDR2 as SYDVKM. The CDR3 region is CASSFLSGSWDTQYF.

The chain links TRBV29-1 to TRBJ2-7. The CDR3 is made up of 14 amino acids. The germline V gene has CDR1 SQVTM and CDR2 ANQGSEA. CDR3 sequence reads: CSVEEKGSSYEQYF.

The J gene is TRBJ2-2, the V gene TRBV29-1. The CDR3 has 14 amino acids. Germline loops: CDR1 SQVTM, CDR2 ANQGSEA. CDR3 in amino acids: CSVEDAPNTGELFF.

The rearrangement uses TRBV10-1 and TRBJ2-7; TCRdb gives TRBD1 as the D gene, but with no DNA this cannot be confirmed. Germline CDR1 and CDR2: WNHNN and SYGVQD (reference sequence). This CDR3 region has 14 residues. CDR3 region: CASSEDSGGYEQYF.

This rearrangement joins TRBV7-9 to TRBJ1-1; TCRdb gives TRBD1 as the D gene, but with no DNA this cannot be confirmed. The germline gives CDR1 SEHNR, CDR2 FQNEAQ (reference sequence). The CDR3 length is 15 residues. CDR3 region: CASSVIGRGGPEAFF.

This chain links TRBV4-1 with TRBJ2-3; TCRdb's D call, TRBD2, is unchecked because there is no DNA. Per germline, CDR1 MGHRA and CDR2 YSYEKL. The CDR3 totals 18 residues. The CDR3 protein is CASSQGYSTSGSTDTQYF.

This chain connects TRBV7-8 to TRBJ2-2; the TCRdb D gene call, TRBD2, has no DNA to confirm it. This CDR3 has 17 amino acids. Germline lookup yields CDR1 SGHVS and CDR2 FQNEAQ. CDR3: CASSPRDSGGVAGELFF.

The J gene is TRBJ2-4, the V gene TRBV29-1; TCRdb's D call of TRBD1 is untestable without DNA. Germline CDR1 SQVTM, CDR2 ANQGSEA. The CDR3 runs to 13 residues. This chain's CDR3 is CSVEGTGLNIQYF. Filled out from reference TRBV29-1 and TRBJ2-4, the complete variable domain reads SAVISQKPSRDICQRGTSLTIQCQVDSQVTMMFWYRQQPGQSLTLIATANQGSEATYESGFVIDKFPISRPNLTFSTLTVSNMSPEDSSIYLCSVEGTGLNIQYFGAGTRLSVL.

V is TRBV20-1 and J is TRBJ1-4; TCRdb's assignment of TRBD1 cannot be checked, as there is no DNA. CDR3 length equals 15 residues. Germline CDR1 is DFQATT and CDR2 is SNEGSKA (reference sequence). The CDR3 loop is CSAPGQGATNEKLFF.

V usage is TRBV6-5 and J usage is TRBJ1-2; TCRdb lists TRBD1, though no DNA is available to test this call. The germline CDR1 and CDR2 sequences are MNHEY and SVGAGI. This CDR3 has 14 residues. The CDR3 spells CASSVSAGAGGYTF.

The rearrangement links TRBV3-1 to TRBJ2-1; without DNA, the TCRdb call of TRBD2 cannot be checked. Germline CDR1 and CDR2: LGHDT and YNNKEL (reference sequence). The CDR3 has 15 residues. CDR3 protein: CATRGTPSANNEQFF.